Listed below are T cell receptor beta chains from one sample, sequenced in a study of blood T cell repertoires in COVID-19. Produced via immunoSEQ multiplex PCR; TCRdb's table is partial and in-frame only. The table includes fewer than 250,000 clones, roughly 86% detected once. Sequencing used peripheral blood. These receptors all come from a man in his forties or fifties with acute or convalescent COVID-19. Both conserved end residues are part of each CDR3. A D gene is named only where the DNA matches it firmly. Expanded clones are given a class, and other clones once, few, many or no size at all.

abundance,v_gene,j_gene,d_gene,CDR3nt,CDR3aa
NA,TRBV14,TRBJ1-6,NA,TGTGCCAGCAGCCAGGGGGGGGCTGGTTCACCCCTCCACTTT,CASSQGGAGSPLHF
NA,TRBV6-6,TRBJ1-3,TRBD1,TGTGCCAGCAGTTATGGGGACAGGGTCTCTGGAAACACCATATATTTT,CASSYGDRVSGNTIYF
NA,TRBV5-1,TRBJ2-1,NA,TGCGCCAGCAGACCTCTGACAGGCAATGAGCAGTTCTTC,CASRPLTGNEQFF
once,TRBV11-2,TRBJ1-4,NA,TGTGCCAGCAGCATAGGCGTTTCAACTAATGAAAAACTGTTTTTT,CASSIGVSTNEKLFF
NA,TRBV5-1,TRBJ1-2,NA,TGCGCCAGCAGCTGGGACTGGACAACCTACACCTTC,CASSWDWTTYTF
NA,TRBV28,TRBJ2-7,TRBD2,TGTGCCAGCAGTCGCTTGGGACTAGCGGAGACCTACGAGCAGTACTTC,CASSRLGLAETYEQYF
NA,TRBV6-5,TRBJ1-4,NA,TGTGCCAGCAGGTCAGGGTTAAATGAAAAACTGTTTTTT,CASRSGLNEKLFF
NA,TRBV15,TRBJ1-5,TRBD1,TGTGCCACCAGCTCCGGACAGGAGAATCAGCCCCAGCATTTT,CATSSGQENQPQHF
NA,TRBV7-9,TRBJ2-7,NA,TGTGCCAGCAGCGTGGGTGGAGGGTACGAGCAGTACTTC,CASSVGGGYEQYF
NA,TRBV5-1,TRBJ2-1,TRBD1,TGCGCCAGCAGCTTGCCGGGACAGGTGAACAATGAGCAGTTCTTC,CASSLPGQVNNEQFF
NA,TRBV5-8,TRBJ1-2,TRBD1,TGTGCCAGCAGCTCGCTGGACAGGGTTTATGGCTACACCTTC,CASSSLDRVYGYTF
NA,TRBV21-1,TRBJ2-7,NA,TGTGCCAGCAGCAAAGTACCTAGCGGCGAGCAGTACTTC,CASSKVPSGEQYF
NA,TRBV6-5,TRBJ2-3,NA,TGTGCCAGCACTCTAGGTGGCGGACACACAGATACGCAGTATTTT,CASTLGGGHTDTQYF
medium-sized,TRBV2,TRBJ2-7,TRBD1,TGTGCCAGCAGGGACCACAGGGGGAGGGAGCAGTACTTC,CASRDHRGREQYF
NA,TRBV11-1,TRBJ2-5,TRBD1,TGTGCCAGCAGAGATACAGGGGGTGAACAAGAGACCCAGTACTTC,CASRDTGGEQETQYF
NA,TRBV10-3,TRBJ1-2,TRBD1,TGTGCCATCAGTGAGCTTCAGGGGGACTATGGCTACACCTTC,CAISELQGDYGYTF
NA,TRBV11-2,TRBJ2-7,TRBD2,TGTGCCAGCGCCATCCTTAGCGGGGACTACGAGCAGTACTTC,CASAILSGDYEQYF
NA,TRBV27,TRBJ2-2,TRBD1,TGTGCCAGCAGGGACAGGGCGAACGCCGGGGAGCTGTTTTTT,CASRDRANAGELFF
NA,TRBV10-1,TRBJ2-5,NA,TGCGCCAGCAGTGAGTCGGGACTGCAAGAGACCCAGTACTTC,CASSESGLQETQYF
few,TRBV5-8,TRBJ1-2,TRBD1,TGTGCCAGCAGCCCGGACAGGCGCGGCTACACCTTC,CASSPDRRGYTF
NA,TRBV6-5,TRBJ2-4,NA,TGTGCCAGCAGTTACTCGAAAGGGGTCAACATTCAGTACTTC,CASSYSKGVNIQYF
once,TRBV29-1,TRBJ2-1,TRBD1,TGCAGCGTTCTGACAGGGCCCTCGAATGAGCAGTTCTTC,CSVLTGPSNEQFF
NA,TRBV18,TRBJ2-2,NA,TGTGCCAGCTCACCACACAGGGAAATGACCGGGGAGCTGTTTTTT,CASSPHREMTGELFF
NA,TRBV7-9,TRBJ1-4,TRBD1,TGTGCCAGCAGCCAGACAGGGTTAGCTCCAGGAAAACTGTTTTTT,CASSQTGLAPGKLFF
NA,TRBV5-1,TRBJ1-1,TRBD1,TGCGCCAGCAGCTCGGCGACAGGGGGCCTTTTCACTGAAGCTTTCTTT,CASSSATGGLFTEAFF
NA,TRBV6-5,TRBJ1-2,NA,TGTGCCAGCAGGAGACAGCCCGAGAGCTACACCTTC,CASRRQPESYTF
NA,TRBV11-3,TRBJ2-7,TRBD2,TGTGCCAGCAGCCCGCCGATAGCGGGCTTTTACGAGCAGTACTTC,CASSPPIAGFYEQYF
NA,TRBV5-5,TRBJ1-1,NA,TGTGCCAGCAGCCACAGGCCATTTGGGACTGAAGCTTTCTTT,CASSHRPFGTEAFF
few,TRBV24-1,TRBJ1-2,NA,TGTGCCACCAGTGATGACAGGTGGAACTATGGCTACACCTTC,CATSDDRWNYGYTF
few,TRBV2,TRBJ2-7,TRBD1,TGTGCCAGCAGTCTCTCCGGGACAGACTCCTACGAGCAGTACTTC,CASSLSGTDSYEQYF
NA,TRBV15,TRBJ1-3,TRBD1,TGTGCCACCAGCAGAGGACAGGGGTCTGGAAACACCATATATTTT,CATSRGQGSGNTIYF
NA,TRBV11-2,TRBJ1-2,NA,TGTGCCAGCAGCTCGAACAGGGCTGGCTACACCTTC,CASSSNRAGYTF
once,TRBV5-1,TRBJ2-2,TRBD1,TGCGCCAGCAGCTTGGAAGGGGGCAGAGGGGAGCTGTTTTTT,CASSLEGGRGELFF
NA,TRBV28,TRBJ2-7,TRBD1,TGTGCCAGCAGTCGGGGACAGGCCTACGAGCAGTACTTC,CASSRGQAYEQYF
NA,TRBV7-9,TRBJ2-7,NA,TGTGCCAGCAGAATGGACACCACCTACGAGCAGTACTTC,CASRMDTTYEQYF
once,TRBV6-5,TRBJ2-7,TRBD2,TGTGCCAGCATGACTAGCGGGACTGTATACGAGCAGTACTTC,CASMTSGTVYEQYF
NA,TRBV6-1,TRBJ1-1,TRBD1,TGTGCCAGCAGTGAATTGACAGGGGGCGGCGGGACTGAAGCTTTCTTT,CASSELTGGGGTEAFF
NA,TRBV5-1,TRBJ1-2,TRBD1,TGCGCCAGCAGCTTCGGGACAGCCTATGGCTACACCTTC,CASSFGTAYGYTF
NA,TRBV6-5,TRBJ2-7,NA,TGTGCCAGCAGTTACTCCCGCAACCCTAGCCCCACGAAGCAGTACTTC,CASSYSRNPSPTKQYF
NA,TRBV6-5,TRBJ1-1,NA,TGTGCCAGCGAACAGGGCCCCACTGAAGCTTTCTTT,CASEQGPTEAFF
NA,TRBV2,TRBJ2-7,TRBD1,TGTGCCAGCACTCCGACAGGGTTTTCTGGTGAGCAGTACTTC,CASTPTGFSGEQYF
once,TRBV5-6,TRBJ2-7,NA,TGTGCCAGCAGCTTGCAGGGTAGCTCCTACGAGCAGTACTTC,CASSLQGSSYEQYF
NA,TRBV5-1,TRBJ1-1,NA,TGCGCCAGCAGCCAAAGACAGGCAAACACTGAAGCTTTCTTT,CASSQRQANTEAFF
once,TRBV7-3,TRBJ2-5,NA,TGTGCCAGCAGCTTAGGCCGGAGAGGGATTCGAGAGACCCAGTACTTC,CASSLGRRGIRETQYF
NA,TRBV2,TRBJ1-5,TRBD1,TGTGCCAGCAGTGAGATAAGGCAGGGGGCTGAAAGCAATCAGCCCCAGCATTTT,CASSEIRQGAESNQPQHF
NA,TRBV6-6,TRBJ2-1,TRBD1,TGTGCCAGCAGTTACTCAGGGACAGGCGTTTACAATGAGCAGTTCTTC,CASSYSGTGVYNEQFF
few,TRBV5-8,TRBJ2-2,NA,TGTGCCAGCAGCCCTTACGGGGGTGATCCCGGGGAGCTGTTTTTT,CASSPYGGDPGELFF
NA,TRBV2,TRBJ2-5,NA,TGTGCCAGCAGTGGGCCAGGCCAGGGGACCCAGTACTTC,CASSGPGQGTQYF
NA,TRBV28,TRBJ1-5,NA,TGTGCCAGCAGTCCCAATCAGGGTCAGCCCCAGCATTTT,CASSPNQGQPQHF
NA,TRBV18,TRBJ1-2,TRBD1,TGTGCCAGCTCACCGGGACAGGCGACTTCTAACTATGGCTACACCTTC,CASSPGQATSNYGYTF
NA,TRBV29-1,TRBJ1-2,NA,TGCAGCGTTGAAGATCTAGAAAACTATGGCTACACCTTC,CSVEDLENYGYTF
NA,TRBV27,TRBJ1-6,TRBD1,TGTGCCAGCAGAATCACCACCGGGACAGGGGGTTCACCCCTCCACTTT,CASRITTGTGGSPLHF
NA,TRBV20-1,TRBJ2-7,NA,TGCAGTGCTAGTCGCGGTAAGAACTACGAGCAGTACTTC,CSASRGKNYEQYF
NA,TRBV4-1,TRBJ1-1,TRBD1,TGCGCCAGCAGCCAAGTACAGGGGGACACTGAAGCTTTCTTT,CASSQVQGDTEAFF
NA,TRBV5-1,TRBJ2-3,TRBD2,TGCGCCAGCAGCTTGGCGGGGACTAGCGGGGGTTCGGCGCAGTATTTT,CASSLAGTSGGSAQYF
NA,TRBV2,TRBJ2-5,TRBD1,TGTGCCAGCAGTCCGAATGACAGGGGAAAGACCCAGTACTTC,CASSPNDRGKTQYF
NA,TRBV4-2,TRBJ2-1,TRBD1,TGTGCCAGCAGCCCCAACCCTAGGGAGACAGGGACGTACAATGAGCAGTTCTTC,CASSPNPRETGTYNEQFF
few,TRBV7-9,TRBJ2-7,NA,TGTGCCAGCAGCTTGCGTGGCTACGAGCAGTACTTC,CASSLRGYEQYF
NA,TRBV7-8,TRBJ2-7,NA,TGTGCCAGCAGCTTAGTGGGGGGGCGCGGTCAGTACTTC,CASSLVGGRGQYF